What follows are 3 T cell receptor beta chains derived from one specimen sequenced in a study of control samples from healthy donors and cancer patients. Assay used: immunoSEQ multiplex PCR; TCRdb lists only in-frame clones, some missing. Here the sample spans roughly 18,000 clones, 84% being singletons. Sequenced material: PBMCs. The receptors originated from a woman in her 70s with lung cancer.

In DNA form, the CDR3 reads TGTCCCCTGGGGGGGGGCGGCACAGATACGCAGTATTTT. It translates to CPLGGGGTDTQYF. The rearrangement links TRBV21-1 to TRBJ2-3; the tabulated D call, TRBD2, remains unverified against the DNA. TRBV21-1 is flagged as a pseudogene. The CDR3 runs to 13 residues.

This clone has only one observation. The chain links TRBV9 to TRBJ2-5; the D gene is possibly TRBD1 (6 bases). Germline V gene data show CDR1 as SGDLS and CDR2 as YYNGEE. V lost 6 bases to trimming and J lost 3 bases, with 21 bases between them. The CDR3 spans 16 residues. CDR3: CASTRGRGLNEETQYF. The CDR3, as DNA: TGTGCCAGCACCCGGGGCAGGGGTCTAAACGAAGAGACCCAGTACTTC.

Only one count was recorded for this clone. The chain has TRBV11-3 and TRBJ2-7, with 15 bases lining up with TRBD2. The CDR3 is 18 residues long. Germline CDR1 reads SGHNT; CDR2 reads YENEEA. V lost 0 bases, J lost 4 bases, and 7 bases stayed unmatched. The CDR3 coding sequence is TGTGCCAGCAGCTTAGACGGACTAGCGGGAGGGCCTATTTACGAGCAGTACTTC. This sequence encodes CASSLDGLAGGPIYEQYF.